This T cell receptor beta chain comes out of a study of Ad26.COV2.S vaccination and SARS-CoV-2 variants. Overall study context: Administration of Ad26.COV2.S was intramuscular, either once or twice 56 days apart.

Study conclusions and caveats: Possibly, TCR breadth and depth analyses underestimated total T cell responses. Vaccine and placebo recipients had similar non-spike TCR breadth.

This sample's treatment: some 20 received Ad26.COV2.S at low or high dose, single or two shots; roughly 5 received placebo; per-sample allocation not given. Repertoires come from day 63 after the first vaccine or placebo injection. An adult aged 18-55 years in Boston served as the donor. There are 16 residues in the CDR3. V was clipped by 4 bases and J by 5 bases; unmatched bases: 11. Germline CDR1 and CDR2: SGDLS and YYNGEE. Points on this clone: Its antigen is not identified.

Sequencing used immunoSEQ multiplex PCR; TCRdb keeps in-frame clones, though not all of them. The sample yields approximately 480,000 clones, about 83% seen once. This receptor was taken from a person between 18 and 60 years old who received the Ad26.COV2.S COVID-19 vaccine or a placebo. Specimen: peripheral blood, collected in a trial of Ad26.COV2.S vaccine versus placebo. The chain joins TRBV9 to TRBJ2-1; 8 nucleotides align to TRBD2. CDR3 protein: CASSTVAGGINNEQFF. Written as DNA, the CDR3 is TGTGCCAGCAGCACAGTCGCGGGAGGCATAAACAATGAGCAGTTCTTC.